The 22 T cell receptor beta chains in this list originate from one sample, sequenced in a study of cytomegalovirus exposure and HLA in healthy donors. PCR was performed using 60 Vbeta and 13 Jbeta primers. Sequenced by immunoSEQ multiplex PCR; TCRdb stores in-frame clones only, minus some. The sample shows approximately 200,000 clones, around 75% of them seen only once. Sequences were obtained from PBMCs. The receptors derive from a woman in her 30s in good health and CMV-seropositive.

The J gene is TRBJ1-2, the V gene TRBV19; D is unclear. There are 13 residues in the CDR3. CDR1 is LNHDA, CDR2 SQIVND, per germline (reference sequence). Trimming removed 3 bases at V and 8 bases at J, with 13 bases between. CDR3 nucleotide sequence: TGTGCCAGTAGTATTGGCGGTGCTGGCGGCTACACCTTC. Translation gives CASSIGGAGGYTF.

The chain links TRBV4-1 to TRBJ2-7; D is ambiguous. The CDR3 is 13 amino acids. The V and J ends lost 1 base and 7 bases respectively, with 11 bases between them. Per germline, CDR1 MGHRA and CDR2 YSYEKL. Here the CDR3 reads CASSQVGGVEQYF. The CDR3 DNA follows: TGCGCCAGCAGCCAAGTTGGTGGAGTGGAGCAGTACTTC.

This chain uses TRBV2 with TRBJ2-3; possible D gene TRBD2, 5 bases. The CDR3 runs to 17 residues. In germline, CDR1 is SNHLY, CDR2 FYNNEI. V dropped 6 bases and J dropped 0 bases, with 19 bases sitting between them. CDR3 DNA sequence: TGTGCCAGCAGGAGGGAAAGGGTGGCGGGTAGCACAGATACGCAGTATTTT. Residues: CASRRERVAGSTDTQYF.

The V gene is TRBV13, the J gene TRBJ1-5; D is perhaps TRBD1 (5 bases). CDR3 length: 18 residues. Per germline, CDR1 PRHDT and CDR2 FYEKMQ (reference sequence). The V gene lost 2 bases and the J gene lost 5 bases, with 22 bases spanning the gap. As DNA, the CDR3 is TGTGCCAGCAGCTTAAGTATCAGCGGGGACCGGGAGGATCAGCCCCAGCATTTT. It specifies CASSLSISGDREDQPQHF. Full variable domain (remainder filled in from reference TRBV13 and TRBJ1-5): AAGVIQSPRHLIKEKRETATLKCYPIPRHDTVYWYQQGPGQDPQFLISFYEKMQSDKGSIPDRFSAQQFSDYHSELNMSSLELGDSALYFCASSLSISGDREDQPQHFGDGTRLSIL.

This clone has only one observation. V and J are TRBV7-8 and TRBJ2-5; possible D gene TRBD2, 7 bases. The DNA end favors TRBJ2-7, so the J call may be wrong. Germline V CDR1 and CDR2: SGHVS, FQNEAQ. The CDR3 loop spans 17 amino acids. CDR3 DNA: TGTGCCAGCAAAACTCTAGGGGGGGCAGGGACCCCCTACGAGCAGTACTTC. Translating it yields CASKTLGGAGTPYEQYF.

The chain links TRBV13 to TRBJ2-3, with D maybe TRBD2 (5 bases). The CDR3 runs 12 residues. Per the germline V gene, CDR1 is PRHDT and CDR2 is FYEKMQ (reference sequence). Trimming left V 5 bases short and J 4 bases short, with 7 bases between. The CDR3 reads CASSPGSDTQYF. The CDR3 coding sequence is TGTGCCAGCAGCCCGGGGTCAGATACGCAGTATTTT.

The chain joins TRBV27 to TRBJ1-4; 8 bases are shared with TRBD1. Germline CDR1 and CDR2: MNHEY and SMNVEV (reference sequence). Germline trimming cut 2 bases from V and 8 bases from J; bases unmatched to any gene: 7. This CDR3 has 15 residues. The CDR3 region has the DNA TGTGCCAGCAGTTTACACCCAGGGGGCGGGGAAAAACTGTTTTTT. Protein: CASSLHPGGGEKLFF.

This sequence joins TRBV25-1 and TRBJ2-6, with TRBD2 as a possible D gene (7 bases). The CDR3 length is 18 residues. Germline CDR1 is MGHDK and CDR2 is SYGVNS. V lost 11 bases, J lost 0 bases, and 23 bases lay in between. The CDR3: CAVPPAGAYDSGANVLTF. The CDR3 bases are TGTGCCGTCCCACCCGCGGGGGCCTACGACTCTGGGGCCAACGTCCTGACTTTC. The full variable domain, rest sourced from reference TRBV25-1 and TRBJ2-6, is EADIYQTPRYLVIGTGKKITLECSQTMGHDKMYWYQQDPGMELHLIHYSYGVNSTEKGDLSSESTVSRIRTEHFPLTLESARPSHTSQYLCAVPPAGAYDSGANVLTFGAGSRLTVL.

V usage is TRBV10-3 and J usage is TRBJ2-3; TRBD1 aligns across 7 bases. The CDR3 has 15 amino acids. V gave up 0 bases and J gave up 6 bases; unmatched junction bases: 6. CDR1 and CDR2 from the germline V gene are ENHRY and SYGVKD. The CDR3 nucleotides are TGTGCCATCAGTGAGTCAGTACAGGGGCGGGATACGCAGTATTTT. Amino acid sequence: CAISESVQGRDTQYF.

The chain carries TRBV9 and TRBJ1-3; the D is unclear. This CDR3 spans 13 amino acids. V lost 3 bases and J 8 bases, leaving 12 bases between the germline ends. Looked up from germline, CDR1 is SGDLS and CDR2 is YYNGEE. The CDR3 is CASSASPFDTIYF. DNA for the CDR3: TGTGCCAGCAGCGCGTCCCCCTTCGACACCATATATTTT.

J is TRBJ2-1 and V is TRBV27; TRBD2 matches at 11 bases. The CDR3 covers 17 residues. Trimming cost V 3 bases and J 6 bases; bases outside gene matches: 10. CDR1 and CDR2 from the germline V gene are MNHEY and SMNVEV (reference sequence). The CDR3 DNA follows: TGTGCCAGCAGTTTCTCTAGCGGGAGGTCGTATATCAATGAGCAGTTCTTC. It is translated as CASSFSSGRSYINEQFF.

The chain carries TRBV11-1 and TRBJ2-7, with 8 bases aligning to TRBD2. The CDR3 is 19 residues long. With 2 bases clipped from V and 0 bases from J, the junction kept 15 bases outside the gene matches. Germline-derived CDR1 and CDR2 are SGHAT and FQDESV (reference sequence). CDR3 protein: CASSLFPRLLAGISYEQYF. For the CDR3, the DNA is TGTGCCAGCAGCTTATTCCCCCGCCTTTTAGCGGGGATCTCCTACGAGCAGTACTTC.

The chain joins TRBV28 to TRBJ1-5; D gene unclear. The CDR3 is made up of 13 amino acids. The germline V and J ends were trimmed by 2 bases and 7 bases, with 9 bases remaining between them. Per the germline V gene, CDR1 is MDHEN and CDR2 is SYDVKM. CDR3 DNA sequence: TGTGCCAGCAGTTTACCGGCGACACAGCCCCAGCATTTT. The encoded protein is CASSLPATQPQHF.

This clone has only a few counts. This rearrangement joins TRBV28 to TRBJ2-1; TRBD1 matches 7 bases. J was trimmed by 3 bases and V by 11 bases; bases with no gene match: 7. The CDR3 is made up of 13 amino acids. Germline assignment: CDR1 MDHEN and CDR2 SYDVKM. The CDR3 coding sequence is TGTGCCGGACAGGAGAATAACTACAATGAGCAGTTCTTC. It is translated as CAGQENNYNEQFF.

This sequence joins TRBV6-6 and TRBJ1-1; tentatively, D is TRBD1 (6 bases). V was clipped by 0 bases and J by 4 bases, with 9 bases between them. Germline assignment: CDR1 MNHNY and CDR2 SVGAGI (reference sequence). The CDR3 extends over 14 amino acids. The CDR3 spells CASSYSRGGTEAFF. The CDR3 DNA sequence: TGTGCCAGCAGTTACTCGAGAGGGGGCACTGAAGCTTTCTTT.

The chain joins TRBV27 to TRBJ1-3; D possibly corresponds to TRBD1 (5 bases). Trimming removed 3 bases at V and 3 bases at J, with 6 bases between. CDR3 size: 13 residues. The germline gives CDR1 MNHEY, CDR2 SMNVEV (reference sequence). The CDR3 loop is CASSFGGGNTIYF. As DNA, the CDR3 is TGTGCCAGCAGTTTCGGGGGTGGAAACACCATATATTTT.

This clone was recorded a few times. This chain connects TRBV6-5 to TRBJ1-1; TRBD1 agrees at 7 bases. V trimming: 5 bases; J trimming: 6 bases; junction bases outside the gene matches: 6. From germline, CDR1 is MNHEY and CDR2 SVGAGI. This CDR3 is built from 13 residues. The CDR3 DNA follows: TGTGCCAGCAGTGGGACAGACGTGGCTGAAGCTTTCTTT. It yields the protein CASSGTDVAEAFF.

The chain is built from TRBV4-1 and TRBJ2-7, with D unresolved. The length of the CDR3 is 15 residues. Germline V gene data show CDR1 as MGHRA and CDR2 as YSYEKL. V was shortened by 0 bases and J by 5 bases, with 14 bases between the two germline ends. CDR3 sequence (DNA): TGCGCCAGCAGCCAAGATTACCTCCCTTCGGACGAGCAGTACTTC. The encoded protein is CASSQDYLPSDEQYF.

J is TRBJ2-7 and V is TRBV5-6; D gene unclear. The CDR3 is 11 residues long. Per germline, CDR1 SGHDT and CDR2 YYEEEE. Between the trimmed V and J ends, which lost 4 bases and 0 bases, there was a span of 2 bases. CDR3 DNA: TGTGCCAGCAGCCACTCCTACGAGCAGTACTTC. Translation: CASSHSYEQYF.

The DNA of the CDR3 is TGTGCCATCAGTGGCGATGGGGGGATGTCAAAAGCCCAGCATTTT. Amino acids: CAISGDGGMSKAQHF. The rearrangement joins TRBV10-3 to TRBJ1-5; TRBD1 might be the D (5 bases). From germline, CDR1 is ENHRY and CDR2 SYGVKD. V lost 4 bases and J 11 bases, leaving 21 bases between the germline ends. The CDR3 is 15 residues long.

The V call is TRBV2, the J call TRBJ1-4, with D unclear. The CDR3 consists of 14 residues. Per germline, CDR1 SNHLY and CDR2 FYNNEI. V lost 3 bases and J lost 5, with 10 bases in between. The CDR3 spells CASSDSGKNEKLFF. CDR3 nucleotide sequence: TGTGCCAGCAGTGATTCGGGGAAAAATGAAAAACTGTTTTTT.

J is TRBJ1-4 and V is TRBV7-2; D gene unclear. Germline V gene lookup returns CDR1 SGHTA and CDR2 FQGNSA. With 3 bases removed from V and 0 bases from J, the gap between germline ends came to 8 bases. This CDR3 comprises 15 residues. The CDR3 spells CASSLGFATNEKLFF. The CDR3 DNA reads as TGTGCCAGCAGCTTGGGCTTTGCAACTAATGAAAAACTGTTTTTT.